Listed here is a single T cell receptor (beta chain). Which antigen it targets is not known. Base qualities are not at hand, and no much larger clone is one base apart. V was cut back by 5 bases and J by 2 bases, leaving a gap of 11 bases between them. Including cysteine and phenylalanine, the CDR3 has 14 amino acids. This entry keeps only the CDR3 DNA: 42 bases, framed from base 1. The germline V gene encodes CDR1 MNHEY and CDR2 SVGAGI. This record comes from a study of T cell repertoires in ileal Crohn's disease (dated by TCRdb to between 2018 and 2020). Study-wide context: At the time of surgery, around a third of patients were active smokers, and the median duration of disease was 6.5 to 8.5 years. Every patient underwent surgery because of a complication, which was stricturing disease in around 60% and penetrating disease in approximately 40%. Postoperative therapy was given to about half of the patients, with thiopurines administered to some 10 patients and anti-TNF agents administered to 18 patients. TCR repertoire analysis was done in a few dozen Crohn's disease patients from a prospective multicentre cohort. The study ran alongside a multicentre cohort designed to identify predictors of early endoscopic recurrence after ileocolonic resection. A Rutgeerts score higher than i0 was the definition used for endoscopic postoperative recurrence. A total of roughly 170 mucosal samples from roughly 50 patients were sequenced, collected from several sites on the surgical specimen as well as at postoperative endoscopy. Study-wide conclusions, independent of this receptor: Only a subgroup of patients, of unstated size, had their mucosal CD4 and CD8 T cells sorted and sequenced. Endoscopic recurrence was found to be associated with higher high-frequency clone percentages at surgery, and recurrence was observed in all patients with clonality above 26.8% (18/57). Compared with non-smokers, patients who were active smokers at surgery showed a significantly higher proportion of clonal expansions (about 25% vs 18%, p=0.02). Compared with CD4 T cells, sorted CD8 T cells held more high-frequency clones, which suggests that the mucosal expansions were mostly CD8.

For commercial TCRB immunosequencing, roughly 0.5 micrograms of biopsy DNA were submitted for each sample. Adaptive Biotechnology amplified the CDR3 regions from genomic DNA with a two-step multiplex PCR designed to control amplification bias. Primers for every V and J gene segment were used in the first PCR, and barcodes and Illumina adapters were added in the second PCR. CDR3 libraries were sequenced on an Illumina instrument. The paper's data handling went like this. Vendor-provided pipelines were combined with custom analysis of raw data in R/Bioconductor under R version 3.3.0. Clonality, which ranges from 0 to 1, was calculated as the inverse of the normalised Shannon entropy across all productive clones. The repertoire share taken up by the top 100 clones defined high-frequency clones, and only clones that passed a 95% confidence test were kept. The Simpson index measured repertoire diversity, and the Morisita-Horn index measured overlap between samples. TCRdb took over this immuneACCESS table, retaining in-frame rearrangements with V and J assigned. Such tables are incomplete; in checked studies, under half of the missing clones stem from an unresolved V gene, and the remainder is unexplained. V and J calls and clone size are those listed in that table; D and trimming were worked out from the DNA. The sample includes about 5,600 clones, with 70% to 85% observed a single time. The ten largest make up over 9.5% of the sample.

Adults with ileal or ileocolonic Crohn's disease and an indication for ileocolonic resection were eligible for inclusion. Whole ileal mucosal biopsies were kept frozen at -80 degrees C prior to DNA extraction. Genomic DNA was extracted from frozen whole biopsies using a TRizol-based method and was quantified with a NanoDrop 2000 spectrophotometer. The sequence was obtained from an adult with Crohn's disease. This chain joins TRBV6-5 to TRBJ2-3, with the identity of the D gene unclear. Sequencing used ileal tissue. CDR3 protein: CASSKEHLTDTQYF. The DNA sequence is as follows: TGTGCCAGCAGTAAGGAGCATCTCACAGATACGCAGTATTTT.